A selection of T cell receptor beta chains follows, all from one sample in a study of blood T cell repertoires in COVID-19. TCRdb's table, derived via immunoSEQ multiplex PCR, lists solely in-frame clones and lacks some. The data contain 50,000 to 65,000 clones, under 80% of them seen just once; the ten biggest clones take up roughly 50%. The sample taken for sequencing was PBMCs or T cells enriched from blood (not recorded which). The receptor source for this set is a woman aged 55-69 years who had been exposed to COVID-19. CDR3s leave out the opening cysteine and the closing phenylalanine or tryptophan.

length	J	V	CDR3
15	TRBJ2-6	TRBV3-1/TRBV3-2	ASSQNRGSAGANVLT
12	TRBJ2-3	TRBV2	ASSEASGTDTQY
12	TRBJ2-1	TRBV2	ASIPGGGHNEQF
11	TRBJ1-1	TRBV6-5	ASSYSGSGKAF
11	TRBJ1-1	TRBV18	ASSPSGGSEAF
13	TRBJ2-2	TRBV27	ASSISGFNTGELF
14	TRBJ1-6	TRBV5-1	ASKEDGTPHNSPLH
14	TRBJ2-7	TRBV5-1	ASSLEGTGSSYEQY
11	TRBJ2-7	TRBV5-6	ASSVSGPYEQY
10	TRBJ1-2	TRBV6-5	ASRIQALGYT
13	TRBJ1-5	TRBV19	ASATVGRGNQPQH
17	TRBJ2-1	TRBV3-1/TRBV3-2	ASSQDSDYPLKAYNEQF
12	TRBJ1-6	TRBV3-1/TRBV3-2	ASSLNQGASPLH
14	TRBJ1-1	TRBV19	AITQGRGRGRTEAF
17	TRBJ2-2	TRBV18	ASSPETAGGPSGTGELF
12	TRBJ1-2	TRBV7-2	ASNRQGAKYGYT
11	TRBJ1-1	TRBV29-1	SVGGGMNTEAF